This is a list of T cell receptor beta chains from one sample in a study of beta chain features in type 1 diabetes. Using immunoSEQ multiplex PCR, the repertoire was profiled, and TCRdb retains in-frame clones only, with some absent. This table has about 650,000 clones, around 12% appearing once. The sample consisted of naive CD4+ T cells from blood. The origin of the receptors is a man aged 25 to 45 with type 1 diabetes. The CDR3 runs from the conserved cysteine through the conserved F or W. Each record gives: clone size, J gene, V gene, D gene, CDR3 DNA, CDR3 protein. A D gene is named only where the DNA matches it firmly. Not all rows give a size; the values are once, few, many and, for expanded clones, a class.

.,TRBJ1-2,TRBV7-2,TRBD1,TGTGCCCAACCAATAGAGGGGGCCAGATATGGCTACACCTTC,CAQPIEGARYGYTF
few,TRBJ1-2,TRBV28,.,TGTGCCAGCAGTTCAGGATACCTCTATGGCTACACCTTC,CASSSGYLYGYTF
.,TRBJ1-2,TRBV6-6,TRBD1,TGTGCCAGCAGTTACGGGGACAGGGGGTATGGCTACACCTTC,CASSYGDRGYGYTF
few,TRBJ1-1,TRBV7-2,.,TGTGCCAGCAGCTTAGTGTTCCAGGGACATAGATTT,CASSLVFQGHRF
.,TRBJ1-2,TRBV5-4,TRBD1,TGTGCCAGCAGCCTAGACAGGGTTGGCTACACCTTC,CASSLDRVGYTF
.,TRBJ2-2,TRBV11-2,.,TGTGCCAGCAGCTTTAGACGTGGGTCGGCCACAAACACCGGGGAGCTGTTTTTT,CASSFRRGSATNTGELFF
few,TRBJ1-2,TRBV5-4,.,TGTGCCAGCAGCAAACAGCTCGGTAACTATGGCTACACCTTC,CASSKQLGNYGYTF
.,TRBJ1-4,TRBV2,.,TGTGCCCATCGGCCTGGGACCAGTAATGAAAAACTGTTTTTT,CAHRPGTSNEKLFF
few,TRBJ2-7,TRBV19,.,TGTGCCAGTAGTCCCCGGGGTATGAGATTGCAGTACTTC,CASSPRGMRLQYF
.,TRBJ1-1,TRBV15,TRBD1,TGTGCCACCAGCAGAGTCCGCCCAGGGGGGACTGAAGCTTTCTTT,CATSRVRPGGTEAFF
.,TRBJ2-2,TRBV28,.,TGTGCCAGCGAAATGGCCCCGAACACCGGGGAGCTGTTTTTT,CASEMAPNTGELFF
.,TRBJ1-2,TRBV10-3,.,TGTGCCATCAGTCCACGAGGCTCCTATGGCTACACCTTC,CAISPRGSYGYTF
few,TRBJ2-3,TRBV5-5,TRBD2,TGTGCCAGCAGGCCACAACTAGCGGACAGCACAGATACGCAGTATTTT,CASRPQLADSTDTQYF
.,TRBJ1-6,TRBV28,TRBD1,TGTGCCAGCGTCGGGACAGGGGTTAATTCACCCCTCCACTTT,CASVGTGVNSPLHF
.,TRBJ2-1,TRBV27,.,TGTGCCAGCAGTTTTAATGAGCAGTTCTTC,CASSFNEQFF
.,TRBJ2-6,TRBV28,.,TGTGCCAGCAGTTTAAGGAGGGCTGGGGCCAACGTCCTGACTTTC,CASSLRRAGANVLTF
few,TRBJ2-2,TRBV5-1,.,TGCGCCAGCAGCTTTGGCGAGGTCACCGGGGAGCTGTTTTTT,CASSFGEVTGELFF
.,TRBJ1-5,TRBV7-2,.,TGTGCCAGCAGCTTAGTAGGGGATAGCAATCAGCCCCAGCATTTT,CASSLVGDSNQPQHF
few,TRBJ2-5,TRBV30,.,TGTGCCTGGAGCGGGGGTTCGGCAGGGGGTACCCAAGAGACCCAGTACTTC,CAWSGGSAGGTQETQYF
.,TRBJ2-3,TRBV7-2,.,TGTGCCAGCAGCTTAGCCGGCCTTGGGGGCACAGATACGCAGTATTTT,CASSLAGLGGTDTQYF
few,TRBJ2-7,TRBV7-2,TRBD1,TGTGCCAGCAGCTTAGGGCCCTGGGACAGACCAGACGAGCAGTACTTC,CASSLGPWDRPDEQYF
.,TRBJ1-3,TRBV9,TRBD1,TGTGCCAGCAGCACTAGCACAGGGGAGACTGGAAACACCATATATTTT,CASSTSTGETGNTIYF
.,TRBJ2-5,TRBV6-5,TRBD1,TGTGCCAGCAGACCTGGAGACAGGGCAGGGACCCAGTACTTC,CASRPGDRAGTQYF
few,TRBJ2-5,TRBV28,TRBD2,TGTGCCACTCAACTAGCGGGGGGGCTTCGGGAGACCCAGTACTTC,CATQLAGGLRETQYF
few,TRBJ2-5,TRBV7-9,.,TGTGCCAGCAGCCCTCGGAGGGGACCACTCCAAGAGACCCAGTACTTC,CASSPRRGPLQETQYF
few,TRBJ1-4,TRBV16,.,TGTGCCAGCAGCCCCTCAGTGGATGAAAAACTGTTTTTT,CASSPSVDEKLFF
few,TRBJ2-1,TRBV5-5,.,TGTGCCAGCAGCTTGGTTGGCAGCCGGAAAGGCGAGCAGTTCTTC,CASSLVGSRKGEQFF
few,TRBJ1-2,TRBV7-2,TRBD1,TGTGCCAGCAGCCCGACAGGGCCTTTATCCTATGGCTACACCTTC,CASSPTGPLSYGYTF
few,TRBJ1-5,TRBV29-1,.,TGCAGCATAACTAGTGGGGTGGATCAGCCCCAGCATTTT,CSITSGVDQPQHF
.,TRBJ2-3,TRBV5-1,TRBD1,TGCGCCAGCAGCTTCCGGGGACAGGGGGCAGATACGCAGTATTTT,CASSFRGQGADTQYF
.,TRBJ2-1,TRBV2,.,TGTGCCAGCAGTGTCGGGGGACCCTCCTACAATGAGCAGTTCTTC,CASSVGGPSYNEQFF
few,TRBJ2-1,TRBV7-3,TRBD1,TGTGCCAGCAGCTTAAGAGCCCGACAGGGCCTTTTACACAATGAGCAGTTCTTC,CASSLRARQGLLHNEQFF
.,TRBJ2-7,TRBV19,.,TGTGCCAGTAGTATAGGGAGGGACGGCTACGAGCAGTACTTC,CASSIGRDGYEQYF
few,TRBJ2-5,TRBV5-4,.,TGTGCCAGCAGCTTGAACACCAATATTCAAGAGACCCAGTACTTC,CASSLNTNIQETQYF
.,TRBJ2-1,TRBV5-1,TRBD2,TGCGCCAGCAGCTTGGCTGGCGGGGGGTCCTACAATGAGCAGTTCTTC,CASSLAGGGSYNEQFF
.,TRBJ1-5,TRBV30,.,TGTGCCTGGAGTGACTATAGCAATCAGCCCCAGCATTTT,CAWSDYSNQPQHF
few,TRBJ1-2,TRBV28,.,TGTGCCAGCAGTTTACAGGACTATGGCTACACCTTC,CASSLQDYGYTF
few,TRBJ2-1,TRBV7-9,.,TGTGCCAGCAGCTTAAACTCGGACCACAATGAGCAGTTCTTC,CASSLNSDHNEQFF
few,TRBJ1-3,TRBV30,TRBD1,TGTGCCTGGAGTGTAGGGACAGCGCCGGGAGGAAACACCATATATTTT,CAWSVGTAPGGNTIYF